These T cell receptor beta chains were read from a single sample in a study of cytomegalovirus exposure and HLA in healthy donors. TCRdb's table, derived via immunoSEQ multiplex PCR, lists solely in-frame clones and lacks some. Of roughly 38,000 clones listed, less than 85% were seen once; the top ten hold 8.4%. The sample consisted of PBMCs. These TCRs come from a woman in her 30s in good health and CMV-seropositive. Both conserved end residues are part of each CDR3. Each record gives: clone size, D gene, J gene, V gene, CDR3 DNA, CDR3 protein. The D gene is left open where the match is weak. The listing skips clone size in some rows; elsewhere it reads once, few, many or a size class.

clone_size: once; d_call: NA; j_call: TRBJ1-1; v_call: TRBV4-2; cdr3_nt: TGTGCCAGCAGCCAAGAGGGACACTACATGAACACTGAAGCTTTCTTT; cdr3_aa: CASSQEGHYMNTEAFF
clone_size: NA; d_call: TRBD1; j_call: TRBJ1-2; v_call: TRBV29-1; cdr3_nt: TGCAGCGTTGTCGGGACAGGGGATGGCTACACCTTC; cdr3_aa: CSVVGTGDGYTF
clone_size: NA; d_call: TRBD1; j_call: TRBJ1-2; v_call: TRBV6-5; cdr3_nt: TGTGCCAGCAGTTACAATGGACAGGGGAACTATGGCTACACCTTC; cdr3_aa: CASSYNGQGNYGYTF
clone_size: NA; d_call: NA; j_call: TRBJ1-5; v_call: TRBV14; cdr3_nt: TGTGCCAGCAGCCAGAGTCTAAATCAGCCCCAGCATTTT; cdr3_aa: CASSQSLNQPQHF
clone_size: NA; d_call: TRBD1; j_call: TRBJ2-6; v_call: TRBV5-4; cdr3_nt: TGTGCCAGCAGCTTTACCGGGACAGCGACCTCTGGGGCCAACGTCCTGACTTTC; cdr3_aa: CASSFTGTATSGANVLTF
clone_size: NA; d_call: TRBD2; j_call: TRBJ2-1; v_call: TRBV29-1; cdr3_nt: TGCAGCGTAGAGGGACTAGCGGATGAGCAGTTCTTC; cdr3_aa: CSVEGLADEQFF
clone_size: NA; d_call: NA; j_call: TRBJ1-3; v_call: TRBV15; cdr3_nt: TGTGCCACCAGCAGGACAGTCTCTGGAAACACCATATATTTT; cdr3_aa: CATSRTVSGNTIYF
clone_size: few; d_call: NA; j_call: TRBJ2-7; v_call: TRBV5-1; cdr3_nt: TGCGCCAGCAGCTTGGGTTACTACGAGCAGTACTTC; cdr3_aa: CASSLGYYEQYF
clone_size: NA; d_call: NA; j_call: TRBJ2-7; v_call: TRBV18; cdr3_nt: TGTGCCAGCTCACCACCGGGCGGGGTAGGAAGCTACGAGCAGTACTTC; cdr3_aa: CASSPPGGVGSYEQYF
clone_size: NA; d_call: NA; j_call: TRBJ1-1; v_call: TRBV5-4; cdr3_nt: TGTGCCAGCAGCCCGACACCGAACACTGAAGCTTTCTTT; cdr3_aa: CASSPTPNTEAFF
clone_size: once; d_call: TRBD2; j_call: TRBJ2-7; v_call: TRBV28; cdr3_nt: TGTGCCGCCACGGGACAGGCTAGCGGGAGCCACGAGCAGTACTTC; cdr3_aa: CAATGQASGSHEQYF
clone_size: NA; d_call: NA; j_call: TRBJ1-1; v_call: TRBV6-4; cdr3_nt: TGTGCCCTTAGCCCGGGGGACACTGAAGCTTTCTTT; cdr3_aa: CALSPGDTEAFF
clone_size: NA; d_call: TRBD1; j_call: TRBJ2-1; v_call: TRBV7-3; cdr3_nt: TGTGCCAGCAGCTCGACAGGGTACAATGAGCAGTTCTTC; cdr3_aa: CASSSTGYNEQFF
clone_size: NA; d_call: NA; j_call: TRBJ2-1; v_call: TRBV5-1; cdr3_nt: TGCGCCAGCAGCCTGGCGTTGAATGAGCAGTTCTTC; cdr3_aa: CASSLALNEQFF
clone_size: once; d_call: NA; j_call: TRBJ1-1; v_call: TRBV6-1; cdr3_nt: TGTGCCAGCAGCCAAAAGGACATGAACACTGAAGCTTTCTTT; cdr3_aa: CASSQKDMNTEAFF
clone_size: NA; d_call: NA; j_call: TRBJ2-7; v_call: TRBV29-1; cdr3_nt: TGCAGCGTTGAAACAGGGCCCCTCGAGCAGTACTTC; cdr3_aa: CSVETGPLEQYF
clone_size: NA; d_call: TRBD1; j_call: TRBJ1-2; v_call: TRBV9; cdr3_nt: TGTGCCAGCAGCCGGGACAGGTTGTTCGATGGCTACACCTTC; cdr3_aa: CASSRDRLFDGYTF
clone_size: few; d_call: NA; j_call: TRBJ1-6; v_call: TRBV7-9; cdr3_nt: TGTGCCAGCAGCTTAGCGCTGAGCGCCCTCCACTTT; cdr3_aa: CASSLALSALHF
clone_size: few; d_call: NA; j_call: TRBJ2-5; v_call: TRBV28; cdr3_nt: TGTGCCAGCAGTTCGGCTCAGGGCGGTCGGGAGACCCAGTACTTC; cdr3_aa: CASSSAQGGRETQYF
clone_size: NA; d_call: TRBD2; j_call: TRBJ2-1; v_call: TRBV6-4; cdr3_nt: TGTGCCAGCAGCCGATCGGGACTAGCGGGGGGATACAATGAGCAGTTCTTC; cdr3_aa: CASSRSGLAGGYNEQFF
clone_size: NA; d_call: TRBD1; j_call: TRBJ1-5; v_call: TRBV7-3; cdr3_nt: TGTGCCAGCAGCTTCCTCACGACCGCCCGGGACAGGGAAGAGGATCAGCCCCAGCATTTT; cdr3_aa: CASSFLTTARDREEDQPQHF
clone_size: NA; d_call: TRBD2; j_call: TRBJ2-5; v_call: TRBV28; cdr3_nt: TGTGCCACCGCGGGGGAAGAGACCCAGTACTTC; cdr3_aa: CATAGEETQYF
clone_size: NA; d_call: NA; j_call: TRBJ1-2; v_call: TRBV29-1; cdr3_nt: TGCAGCGTTGAAGACAGGGCGGGGGGCTACACCTTC; cdr3_aa: CSVEDRAGGYTF
clone_size: NA; d_call: TRBD1; j_call: TRBJ1-2; v_call: TRBV6-5; cdr3_nt: TGTGCCAGCAGGCCGGGACAGGGGGACCGTGGCTACACCTTC; cdr3_aa: CASRPGQGDRGYTF
clone_size: few; d_call: TRBD1; j_call: TRBJ1-1; v_call: TRBV11-2; cdr3_nt: TGTGCCAGCACAAAGACAGGGGACACTGAAGCTTTCTTT; cdr3_aa: CASTKTGDTEAFF
clone_size: NA; d_call: TRBD1; j_call: TRBJ2-7; v_call: TRBV28; cdr3_nt: TGTGCCAGCAGTCCAGGGGGGACAGGGAAGACCGAGCAGTACTTC; cdr3_aa: CASSPGGTGKTEQYF
clone_size: NA; d_call: TRBD1; j_call: TRBJ1-5; v_call: TRBV30; cdr3_nt: TGTGCCTGGAGTGTAGAACAGGGGGGTCAGCCCCAGCATTTT; cdr3_aa: CAWSVEQGGQPQHF
clone_size: NA; d_call: TRBD2; j_call: TRBJ2-5; v_call: TRBV19; cdr3_nt: TGTGCCAGTAGTGTAGGACTAGCGGGGGGTGCCCTTTACGGGACCCAGTACTTC; cdr3_aa: CASSVGLAGGALYGTQYF
clone_size: once; d_call: NA; j_call: TRBJ1-2; v_call: TRBV7-9; cdr3_nt: TGTGCCAGCTGCCGCGAGGCAGCCTTCTATGGCTACACCTTC; cdr3_aa: CASCREAAFYGYTF
clone_size: NA; d_call: NA; j_call: TRBJ2-7; v_call: TRBV6-5; cdr3_nt: TGTGCCAGCAGTACAGGCAGCTCCTACGAGCAGTACTTC; cdr3_aa: CASSTGSSYEQYF
clone_size: NA; d_call: TRBD1; j_call: TRBJ1-1; v_call: TRBV6-1; cdr3_nt: TGTGCCAGCGGCGGACAGGGGGCTCTTGAAGCTTTCTTT; cdr3_aa: CASGGQGALEAFF
clone_size: NA; d_call: TRBD1; j_call: TRBJ2-7; v_call: TRBV18; cdr3_nt: TGTGCCAGCTCAAGGGACAGGGGGATTCAGTGGCAGTACTTC; cdr3_aa: CASSRDRGIQWQYF
clone_size: NA; d_call: TRBD2; j_call: TRBJ2-7; v_call: TRBV5-4; cdr3_nt: TGTGCCAGCAGCACAAAACAAAGCGGGGCGGTTGGCGAGCAGTACTTC; cdr3_aa: CASSTKQSGAVGEQYF
clone_size: NA; d_call: NA; j_call: TRBJ2-3; v_call: TRBV18; cdr3_nt: TGTGCCAGCTCACCAAACAGCTACACAGATACGCAGTATTTT; cdr3_aa: CASSPNSYTDTQYF
clone_size: NA; d_call: NA; j_call: TRBJ1-4; v_call: TRBV15; cdr3_nt: TGTGCCACCAAAGGGGTCCAGGTCTACGAAAAACTGTTTTTT; cdr3_aa: CATKGVQVYEKLFF
clone_size: NA; d_call: TRBD1; j_call: TRBJ1-2; v_call: TRBV11-2; cdr3_nt: TGTGCCAGCAGCTTGGGCGGACAGGGAACCCTTAACTATGGCTACACCTTC; cdr3_aa: CASSLGGQGTLNYGYTF
clone_size: NA; d_call: NA; j_call: TRBJ2-7; v_call: TRBV9; cdr3_nt: TGTGCCAGCAGCCGGGGGACTCTAGATTCCTACGAGCAGTACTTC; cdr3_aa: CASSRGTLDSYEQYF
clone_size: NA; d_call: TRBD2; j_call: TRBJ2-1; v_call: TRBV13; cdr3_nt: TGTGCCAGCAGCCCTAGCGGGGGGGGGTCCTACAATGAGCAGTTCTTC; cdr3_aa: CASSPSGGGSYNEQFF
clone_size: NA; d_call: TRBD2; j_call: TRBJ2-5; v_call: TRBV7-9; cdr3_nt: TGTGCCAGCAGCTTATGGGCGGGAGGGCCCCAAGAGACCCAGTACTTC; cdr3_aa: CASSLWAGGPQETQYF
clone_size: NA; d_call: TRBD1; j_call: TRBJ1-2; v_call: TRBV5-8; cdr3_nt: TGTGCCAGCAGCTGGGAACAGGGGGCGCCGGGGGGCTACACCTTC; cdr3_aa: CASSWEQGAPGGYTF
clone_size: NA; d_call: TRBD1; j_call: TRBJ2-6; v_call: TRBV7-8; cdr3_nt: TGTGCCAGCAGCACCAGGGGGTTTGGGGCCAACGTCCTGACTTTC; cdr3_aa: CASSTRGFGANVLTF
clone_size: NA; d_call: NA; j_call: TRBJ1-1; v_call: TRBV27; cdr3_nt: TGTGCCAGCAGTTACGGGGTGAACACTGAAGCTTTCTTT; cdr3_aa: CASSYGVNTEAFF
clone_size: NA; d_call: TRBD2; j_call: TRBJ2-3; v_call: TRBV19; cdr3_nt: TGTGCCAGTAGTATATTCGGGGGGGCCTCCAGCACAGATACGCAGTATTTT; cdr3_aa: CASSIFGGASSTDTQYF
clone_size: few; d_call: NA; j_call: TRBJ1-1; v_call: TRBV7-2; cdr3_nt: TGTGCCAGCAGCTCCTACCTCGGGGAAGCTTTCTTT; cdr3_aa: CASSSYLGEAFF
clone_size: NA; d_call: NA; j_call: TRBJ1-2; v_call: TRBV28; cdr3_nt: TGTGCCAGCAGCCGGAGGGGCATACTGGACGGCTACACCTTC; cdr3_aa: CASSRRGILDGYTF
clone_size: NA; d_call: TRBD1; j_call: TRBJ1-4; v_call: TRBV7-2; cdr3_nt: TGTGCCAGCAGCCCCGGGACAGATAATGAAAAACTGTTTTTT; cdr3_aa: CASSPGTDNEKLFF
clone_size: NA; d_call: NA; j_call: TRBJ1-2; v_call: TRBV6-5; cdr3_nt: TGTGCCAGCAGTACTGGGAGTCAGGATGGCTACACCTTC; cdr3_aa: CASSTGSQDGYTF
clone_size: NA; d_call: NA; j_call: TRBJ1-5; v_call: TRBV6-5; cdr3_nt: TGTGCCAGCAGTTCACCGGGAGGATATAGCAATCAGCCCCAGCATTTT; cdr3_aa: CASSSPGGYSNQPQHF
clone_size: NA; d_call: TRBD2; j_call: TRBJ2-7; v_call: TRBV28; cdr3_nt: TGTGCCAGCAGTTTCCTAGCGGGAGCCGACGAGCAGTACTTC; cdr3_aa: CASSFLAGADEQYF